Following are 5 T cell receptor beta chains from one sample sequenced in a study of lymphopenia after photon versus proton radiotherapy. Profiled with immunoSEQ multiplex PCR; TCRdb holds only in-frame clones, not every one. The table lists tens of thousands of clones, over 70% of them singletons. The sample was peripheral blood, taken from a patient treated with proton-based radiotherapy. All receptors come from a man between 60 and 75 years old with pancreatic cancer.

The chain joins TRBV29-1 to TRBJ2-5, with 11 bases identical to TRBD1. The end of the DNA is better explained by TRBJ2-7, so the J call may be wrong. The CDR3 is 15 residues long. The germline V gene has CDR1 SQVTM and CDR2 ANQGSEA. CDR3 protein: CSVDGTGGRGHEQYF. The CDR3 DNA follows: TGCAGCGTTGACGGGACAGGGGGACGGGGCCACGAGCAGTACTTC.

The V gene is TRBV29-1, the J gene TRBJ2-7; a possible D gene is TRBD1 (8 bases). Germline assignment: CDR1 SQVTM and CDR2 ANQGSEA. V was shortened by 3 bases and J by 2 bases, with 29 bases between the two germline ends. CDR3 length: 19 residues. CDR3 bases: TGCAGCGTTGAGGGGCGCCGACAGGGGAGGGAAGAGTTCCCCTACGAGCAGTACTTC. It encodes CSVEGRRQGREEFPYEQYF.

V and J are TRBV7-9 and TRBJ2-7; D possibly corresponds to TRBD2 (6 bases). Germline V CDR1 and CDR2: SEHNR, FQNEAQ (reference sequence). The CDR3 has 16 residues. V lost 3 bases, J lost 3 bases, and 18 bases lay in between. The DNA of the CDR3 is TGTGCCAGCAGCTTCGACGGGAGAGGCTTAGTCTACGAGCAGTACTTC. Translated: CASSFDGRGLVYEQYF.

The chain couples TRBV15 to TRBJ2-7; maybe TRBD2 (6 bases). Germline values: CDR1 LNHNV, CDR2 YYDKDF (reference sequence). Trimming pared 3 bases from V and 4 bases from J, leaving 19 bases between. The CDR3 sequence is 16 residues long. CDR3 coding DNA: TGTGCCACCAGCAGCCCTCGTGAGGGGAGGCGTTACGAGCAGTACTTC. Translating it yields CATSSPREGRRYEQYF.

This rearrangement joins TRBV9 to TRBJ2-7, with D possibly TRBD2 on 5 matching bases. With 0 bases removed from V and 2 bases from J, the gap between germline ends came to 12 bases. The CDR3 runs 15 residues. The germline CDR1 and CDR2 sequences are SGDLS and YYNGEE. DNA for the CDR3: TGTGCCAGCAGCGTAGGCCCGGGGTCCCCCTACGAGCAGTACTTC. Translation: CASSVGPGSPYEQYF.